This note documents a single T cell receptor (beta chain) sequence. Its antigen is unidentified. A much larger clone is a single base away; this may be a read error. Individual cDNA molecules carried attached unique molecular identifiers. A single record per CDR3 protein comes from TCRdb applying MiXCR to the 5' RACE reads. The sample has approximately 76,000 distinct CDR3 sequences, around 10% seen once. The data originate from a study of early T cells in non-severe SARS-CoV-2 infection. Study-wide context: Whole-blood bulk RNA, unsorted, was sequenced, and chains were unpaired. Study-wide results and caveats: Anti-spike CD8 specificities were favored by VDJdb matching, whose results missed private and CD4 specificities.

This CDR3 is built from 14 residues. Germline-derived CDR1 and CDR2 are SEHNR and FQNEAQ (reference sequence). This sequence originates from an adult who was a healthcare worker with PCR-confirmed SARS-CoV-2 infection or an uninfected control (not recorded which). Sequencing was done on a sample of whole blood. This chain joins TRBV7-9 and TRBJ2-5, with D hard to call. The CDR3 bases are TGTGCCAGCAGCCTTCCGGGCAGCCAAGAGCCCCAGTACTTC. As protein: CASSLPGSQEPQYF.